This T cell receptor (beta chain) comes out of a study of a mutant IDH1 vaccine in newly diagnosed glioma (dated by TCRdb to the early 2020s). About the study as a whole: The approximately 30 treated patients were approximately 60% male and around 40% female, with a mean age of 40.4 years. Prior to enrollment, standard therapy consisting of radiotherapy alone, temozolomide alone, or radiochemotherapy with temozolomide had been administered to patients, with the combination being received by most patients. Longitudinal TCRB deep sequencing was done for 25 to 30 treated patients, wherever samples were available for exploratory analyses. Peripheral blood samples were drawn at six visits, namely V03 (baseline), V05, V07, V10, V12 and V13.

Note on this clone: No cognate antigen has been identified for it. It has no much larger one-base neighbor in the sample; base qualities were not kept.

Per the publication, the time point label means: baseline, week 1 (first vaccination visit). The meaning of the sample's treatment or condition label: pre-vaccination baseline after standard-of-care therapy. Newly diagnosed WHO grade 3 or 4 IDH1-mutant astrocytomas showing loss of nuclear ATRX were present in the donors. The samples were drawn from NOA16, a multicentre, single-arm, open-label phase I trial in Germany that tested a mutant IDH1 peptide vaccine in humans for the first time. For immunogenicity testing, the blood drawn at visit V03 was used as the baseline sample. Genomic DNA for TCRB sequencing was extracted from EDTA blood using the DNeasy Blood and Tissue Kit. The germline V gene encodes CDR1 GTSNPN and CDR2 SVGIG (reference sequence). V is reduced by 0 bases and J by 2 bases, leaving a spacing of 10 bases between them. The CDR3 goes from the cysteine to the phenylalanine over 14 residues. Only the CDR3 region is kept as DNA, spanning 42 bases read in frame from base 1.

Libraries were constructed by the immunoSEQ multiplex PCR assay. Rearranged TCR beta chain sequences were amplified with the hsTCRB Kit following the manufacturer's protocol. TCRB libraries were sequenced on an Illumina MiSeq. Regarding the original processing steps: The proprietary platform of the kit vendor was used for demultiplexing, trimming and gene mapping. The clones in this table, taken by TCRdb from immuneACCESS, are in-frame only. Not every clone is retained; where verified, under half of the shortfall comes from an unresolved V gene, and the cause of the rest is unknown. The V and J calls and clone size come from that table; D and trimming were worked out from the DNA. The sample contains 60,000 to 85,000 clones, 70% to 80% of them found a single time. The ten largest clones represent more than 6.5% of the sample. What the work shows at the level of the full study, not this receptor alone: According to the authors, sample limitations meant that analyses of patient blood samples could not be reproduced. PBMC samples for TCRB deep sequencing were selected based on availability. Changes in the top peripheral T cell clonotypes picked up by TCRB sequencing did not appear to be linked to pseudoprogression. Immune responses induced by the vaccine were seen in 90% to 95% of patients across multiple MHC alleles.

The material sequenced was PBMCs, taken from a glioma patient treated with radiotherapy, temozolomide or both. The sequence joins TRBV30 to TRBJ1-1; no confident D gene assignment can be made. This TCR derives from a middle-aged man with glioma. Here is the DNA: TGTGCCTGGAGTGTACGGCACAGCAACACTGAAGCTTTCTTT. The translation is CAWSVRHSNTEAFF.